The next 29 T cell receptor beta chains were all read from a single sample in a study of shared clonotypes between healthy human individuals. Libraries were prepared by immunoSEQ multiplex PCR; TCRdb keeps only in-frame clonotypes and omits some of them. This table holds 450,000 to 500,000 clones, roughly 80% found once. The specimen sequenced was PBMCs. The receptors shown here come from a woman aged 40 to 50 in good health. Some clones in this sample may be carry-over from other donors' samples.

The genes are TRBV7-9 and TRBJ1-4; the D gene is possibly TRBD1 (5 bases). This CDR3 has 14 residues. CDR1 SEHNR and CDR2 FQNEAQ come from the germline V gene (reference sequence). The V and J ends lost 3 bases and 6 bases respectively, with 11 bases between them. CDR3 region: CASSFRREDEKLFF. CDR3 bases: TGTGCCAGCAGCTTTCGCAGGGAAGATGAAAAACTGTTTTTT.

The chain recombines TRBV7-9 with TRBJ1-2; D is ambiguous. Germline CDR1 is SEHNR and CDR2 is FQNEAQ (reference sequence). V lost 6 bases, J lost 4 bases, and 12 bases lay in between. The length of the CDR3 is 13 residues. CDR3 DNA sequence: TGTGCCAGCAGGGACGCGGTACTCTATGGCTACACCTTC. Its protein product is CASRDAVLYGYTF.

This sequence joins TRBV7-8 and TRBJ1-3; 8 bases fit TRBD1. This CDR3 spans 15 amino acids. The junction had 5 bases not matched to a gene; V was cut back by 5 bases and J by 2 bases. CDR1 and CDR2 (germline): SGHVS, FQNEAQ. CDR3 DNA sequence: TGTGCCAGCAGCCCGGACAGGGCAACTGGAAACACCATATATTTT. It specifies CASSPDRATGNTIYF. The whole variable domain, remainder taken from reference TRBV7-8 and TRBJ1-3, is GAGVSQSPRYKVAKRGQDVALRCDPISGHVSLFWYQQALGQGPEFLTYFQNEAQLDKSGLPSDRFFAERPEGSVSTLKIQRTQQEDSAVYLCASSPDRATGNTIYFGEGSWLTVV.

The rearrangement uses TRBV4-2 and TRBJ1-1, with D perhaps TRBD1 (5 bases). This CDR3 comprises 14 residues. Germline-derived CDR1 and CDR2 are LGHNA and YNFKEQ. Trimming stripped 4 bases from V and 3 bases from J, with 12 bases between. CDR3 sequence reads: CASSPGNGYTEAFF. As DNA, the CDR3 is TGTGCCAGCAGCCCAGGGAATGGTTACACTGAAGCTTTCTTT.

This clone occurred many times. The V and J genes are TRBV9 and TRBJ1-2, with D uncertain. Trimming removed 4 bases from V and 0 bases from J, with 7 bases in between. CDR1 and CDR2 from the germline V gene are SGDLS and YYNGEE. This CDR3 is 13 amino acids long. The CDR3 loop reads CASSSPPNYGYTF. CDR3 in DNA: TGTGCCAGCAGCTCCCCCCCTAACTATGGCTACACCTTC.

The V and J genes are TRBV5-4 and TRBJ2-1, with TRBD2 matching 15 bases. Germline assignment: CDR1 SGHNT and CDR2 YYREEE (reference sequence). This CDR3 has 20 residues. J lost 0 bases, V lost 4 bases, and 11 bases had no gene match. The CDR3 is CASSPGLAGGGTPSYNEQFF. Here the CDR3 DNA reads TGTGCCAGCAGCCCGGGACTAGCGGGAGGTGGTACGCCCTCCTACAATGAGCAGTTCTTC.

Many counts were recorded for this clone. The chain has TRBV21-1 and TRBJ1-4. TRBV21-1 is a documented pseudogene. The CDR3 is 15 residues long. CDR3: CASTPKNAGSEKLFF. In DNA form, the CDR3 reads TGTGCCAGCACCCCCAAGAACGCCGGGTCTGAAAAACTGTTTTTT.

The gene calls are TRBV6-9 and TRBJ2-5, with TRBD2 identical over 10 bases. The ends lost 5 bases at V and 2 bases at J; junction bases unmatched: 5. Per germline, CDR1 MNHGY and CDR2 SVAAGI. The CDR3 covers 15 residues. The CDR3: CASSETSGIQETQYF. CDR3 DNA sequence: TGTGCCAGCAGTGAAACTAGCGGGATACAAGAGACCCAGTACTTC.

The chain joins TRBV19 to TRBJ1-2, with no clear D. The CDR3 extends over 14 amino acids. Germline V gene data show CDR1 as LNHDA and CDR2 as SQIVND (reference sequence). Trimming cost V 1 base and J 2 bases, with 8 bases left between them. DNA of the CDR3: TGTGCCAGTAGTATAGGCATCACCAACTATGGCTACACCTTC. This codes for CASSIGITNYGYTF.

A note on this clone: This likely reflects a read error, since a far larger clone is one base away. Distinct nucleotide sequences in the sample also encode this CDR3. This chain connects TRBV6-6 to TRBJ1-2, with 8 bases that match TRBD1. The CDR3 length is 14 residues. Germline loops: CDR1 MNHNY, CDR2 SVGAGI (reference sequence). CDR3 residues: CASSLQGDQYGYTF. The CDR3 DNA reads as TGTGCAAGCTCATTACAGGGGGACCAATATGGCTACACCTTC.

The chain couples TRBV27 to TRBJ1-2, with a possible D match to TRBD1 (6 bases). V was pared by 5 bases and J by 0 bases, with 16 bases between. The CDR3 runs to 16 residues. CDR1 MNHEY and CDR2 SMNVEV come from the germline V gene (reference sequence). CDR3 nucleotide sequence: TGTGCCAGCAGTCCGGGACCACAGGGAGCTAACTATGGCTACACCTTC. This codes for CASSPGPQGANYGYTF.

The chain recombines TRBV30 with TRBJ1-1, with D unclear. This CDR3 comprises 10 residues. Germline loops: CDR1 GTSNPN, CDR2 SVGIG (reference sequence). Trimming removed 3 bases from V and 5 bases from J, with 4 bases in between. The CDR3 protein is CAWSRTEAFF. CDR3 in DNA: TGTGCCTGGAGCCGGACTGAAGCTTTCTTT.

This rearrangement joins TRBV19 to TRBJ2-1; the match to TRBD1 covers 8 bases. The J segment lost 7 bases and the V segment lost 6 bases, leaving 11 bases of the junction unmatched. The germline V gene has CDR1 LNHDA and CDR2 SQIVND (reference sequence). There are 15 residues in the CDR3. CDR3 sequence (DNA): TGTGCCAGTAGCTCTGGACAGGGCGAGGGGAATGAGCAGTTCTTC. As protein: CASSSGQGEGNEQFF.

As to this clone: Given a far larger clone just one base away, this is likely a sequencing read error. CDR3 sequence: CASSQDGTGGLLGQHF. CDR3 in DNA: TGTGCCAGCAGCCAAGATGGAACGGGAGGTCTCCTCGGGCAGCACTTC. The chain couples TRBV4-2 to TRBJ2-7; 7 bases match TRBD2. CDR1 is LGHNA, CDR2 YNFKEQ, per germline. The CDR3 has 16 amino acids.

This clone was detected only a few times. Other DNA sequences in this specimen translate into the identical CDR3. The chain recombines TRBV19 with TRBJ1-6; TRBD1 matches at 9 bases. The germline V gene encodes CDR1 LNHDA and CDR2 SQIVND (reference sequence). The V segment lost 3 bases and the J segment 9 bases; nucleotides outside the gene matches: 3. This CDR3 region has 14 residues. The CDR3 is CASSIGQGISPLHF. In DNA form, the CDR3 reads TGTGCCAGTAGTATCGGACAGGGGATTTCACCCCTCCACTTT.

This chain links TRBV18 with TRBJ2-3; either TRBD1 or TRBD2 may fit D (5 bases each). V was pared by 2 bases and J by 0 bases, with 18 bases between. The CDR3 extends over 18 amino acids. Germline-derived CDR1 and CDR2 are KGHSH and LQKENI. The CDR3 DNA reads TGTGCCAGCTCACCAAATAGGGACGCCATATCTAGCACAGATACGCAGTATTTT. Amino acids: CASSPNRDAISSTDTQYF.

The rearrangement joins TRBV28 to TRBJ1-2; TRBD1 might be the D (5 bases). The V gene's germline CDR1 is MDHEN and CDR2 SYDVKM. CDR3 size: 13 residues. Deletions cut 8 bases from V and 5 bases from J, with 15 bases between. The CDR3 sequence is CASSFGGGYGYTF. CDR3 bases: TGTGCCAGCTCGTTTGGGGGAGGTTATGGCTACACCTTC.

For this clone: With only one base between it and a far larger clone, this is likely a read error. This sequence joins TRBV30 and TRBJ1-2, with D hard to call. Trimming cost V 3 bases and J 7 bases, with 15 bases left between them. Germline V gene data show CDR1 as GTSNPN and CDR2 as SVGIG (reference sequence). The CDR3 consists of 13 residues. DNA for the CDR3: TGTGCCTGGAGGGTGAAGGGAAGGGTTGGCTACACCTTC. Translated, it gives CAWRVKGRVGYTF. Filled out from reference TRBV30 and TRBJ1-2, the complete variable domain reads SQTIHQWPATLVQPVGSPLSLECTVEGTSNPNLYWYRQAAGRGLQLLFYSVGIGQISSEVPQNLSASRPQDRQFILSSKKLLLSDSGFYLCAWRVKGRVGYTFGSGTRLTVV.

The chain is built from TRBV6-1 and TRBJ2-7; D is uncertain. The CDR3 consists of 11 residues. Per germline, CDR1 MNHNS and CDR2 SASEGT. The V and J ends lost 7 bases and 4 bases respectively, with 8 bases between them. The CDR3 loop is CASTSWYEQYF. CDR3 bases: TGTGCCAGCACCTCTTGGTACGAGCAGTACTTC.

The chain joins TRBV6-5 to TRBJ2-5; no definite D call. Germline lookup yields CDR1 MNHEY and CDR2 SVGAGI. Trimming removed 5 bases at V and 5 bases at J, with 12 bases between. The CDR3 extends over 13 amino acids. In nucleotides, the CDR3 is TGTGCCAGCAGTCCTTTGGAGCATGAGACCCAGTACTTC. It codes for CASSPLEHETQYF.

This chain uses TRBV5-1 with TRBJ2-2; D is undetermined. This CDR3 has 14 residues. Germline values: CDR1 SGHRS, CDR2 YFSETQ. Trimming stripped 4 bases from V and 0 bases from J, with 7 bases between. The CDR3 bases are TGCGCCAGCAGCCCCGGGCCGAACACCGGGGAGCTGTTTTTT. Protein: CASSPGPNTGELFF.

The V and J genes are TRBV15 and TRBJ1-5; D unresolved. The CDR3 loop spans 13 amino acids. Germline values: CDR1 LNHNV, CDR2 YYDKDF (reference sequence). Trimming pared 8 bases from V and 4 bases from J, leaving 12 bases between. CDR3 residues: CATGRAVNQPQHF. DNA of the CDR3: TGTGCCACCGGGAGGGCTGTGAATCAGCCCCAGCATTTT.

V and J are TRBV10-3 and TRBJ1-2; D gene ambiguous. Germline V lookup: CDR1 ENHRY, CDR2 SYGVKD. The CDR3 runs to 14 residues. V dropped 2 bases and J dropped 3 bases, with 10 bases sitting between them. CDR3 in amino acids: CAISEGPADYGYTF. CDR3 coding DNA: TGTGCCATCAGTGAGGGGCCCGCCGACTATGGCTACACCTTC.

On this clone: A far larger clone is a single base away, which makes a read error likely. The chain couples TRBV27 to TRBJ2-3; 10 bases fit TRBD2. CDR3 length: 15 amino acids. The germline V gene encodes CDR1 MNHEY and CDR2 SMNVEV (reference sequence). J lost 2 bases, V lost 5 bases, and 4 bases had no gene match. The CDR3 DNA sequence: TGTGCCAGCAGTCTAGCGGGAGCCCACACAGATACGCAGTATTTT. Its protein product is CASSLAGAHTDTQYF.

With respect to this clone: A far larger clone is one base from this, pointing to a likely read error. Other nucleotide sequences in the sample specify the same CDR3. The chain combines TRBV28 with TRBJ1-5, with 7 bases identical to TRBD1. The J segment lost 6 bases and the V segment lost 2 bases, leaving 10 bases of the junction unmatched. Germline V lookup: CDR1 MDHEN, CDR2 SYDVKM. The CDR3 totals 16 residues. CDR3 region: CASSLNRGPVGQPQHF. The CDR3 nucleotides are TGTGCCAGCAGTTTAAACAGGGGACCGGTTGGTCAGCCCCAGCATTTT.

V usage is TRBV19 and J usage is TRBJ1-1; TRBD1 agrees at 9 bases. V lost 4 bases, J lost 5 bases, and 5 bases stayed unmatched. Looked up from germline, CDR1 is LNHDA and CDR2 is SQIVND (reference sequence). The CDR3 has 14 residues. CDR3 sequence: CASSKTGGWTEAFF. In DNA form, the CDR3 reads TGTGCCAGTAGTAAAACAGGGGGCTGGACTGAAGCTTTCTTT.

This clone turned up a few times. The J gene is TRBJ2-7, the V gene TRBV5-5; 8 bases agree with TRBD2. This CDR3 is built from 15 residues. Germline V gene lookup returns CDR1 SGHKS and CDR2 YYEKEE (reference sequence). V was pared by 0 bases and J by 3 bases, with 5 bases of the junction left unmatched. The CDR3 nucleotides are TGTGCCAGCAGCTTGGCTCTAGCGGGTAACTACGAGCAGTACTTC. Residues: CASSLALAGNYEQYF.

About this clone itself: This likely reflects a read error, since a far larger clone is one base away. The gene calls are TRBV5-8 and TRBJ1-2, with 7 positions matching TRBD1. CDR3 size: 18 residues. Per the germline V gene, CDR1 is SGHTS and CDR2 is YDEGEE. V was pared by 7 bases and J by 4 bases, with 22 bases of the junction left unmatched. The CDR3 DNA reads as TGTGCCAGCGGCCACGCCACCCCTGACAGGGTTCCTGGCTATGGCTACACCTTC. Protein sequence: CASGHATPDRVPGYGYTF.

The rearrangement uses TRBV6-1 and TRBJ2-7; D possibly matches TRBD1 or TRBD2 (5 bases each). V dropped 2 bases and J dropped 9 bases, with 14 bases sitting between them. Germline V gene sequence: CDR1 MNHNS, CDR2 SASEGT. The CDR3 spans 13 residues. The CDR3 DNA is TGTGCCAGCAGTGAACGCTGGGACGGCGGGCAGTACTTC. Translating gives CASSERWDGGQYF.